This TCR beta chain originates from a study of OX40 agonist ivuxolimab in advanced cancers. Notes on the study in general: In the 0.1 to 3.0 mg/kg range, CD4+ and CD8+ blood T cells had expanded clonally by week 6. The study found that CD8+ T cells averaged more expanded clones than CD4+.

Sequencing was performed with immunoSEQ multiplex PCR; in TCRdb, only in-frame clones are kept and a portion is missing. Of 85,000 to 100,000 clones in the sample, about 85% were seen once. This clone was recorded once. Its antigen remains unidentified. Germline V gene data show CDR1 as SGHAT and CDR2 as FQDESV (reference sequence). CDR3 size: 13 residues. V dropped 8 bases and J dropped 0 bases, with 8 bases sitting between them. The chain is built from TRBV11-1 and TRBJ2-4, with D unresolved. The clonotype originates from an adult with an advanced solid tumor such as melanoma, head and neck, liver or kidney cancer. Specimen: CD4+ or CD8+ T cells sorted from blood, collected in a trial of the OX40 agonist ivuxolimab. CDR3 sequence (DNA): TGTGCCAGCGCGAACCTAGCCAAAAACATTCAGTACTTC. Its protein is CASANLAKNIQYF. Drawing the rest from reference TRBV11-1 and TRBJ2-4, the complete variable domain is EAEVAQSPRYKITEKSQAVAFWCDPISGHATLYWYRQILGQGPELLVQFQDESVVDDSQLPKDRFSAERLKGVDSTLKIQPAELGDSAMYLCASANLAKNIQYFGAGTRLSVL.